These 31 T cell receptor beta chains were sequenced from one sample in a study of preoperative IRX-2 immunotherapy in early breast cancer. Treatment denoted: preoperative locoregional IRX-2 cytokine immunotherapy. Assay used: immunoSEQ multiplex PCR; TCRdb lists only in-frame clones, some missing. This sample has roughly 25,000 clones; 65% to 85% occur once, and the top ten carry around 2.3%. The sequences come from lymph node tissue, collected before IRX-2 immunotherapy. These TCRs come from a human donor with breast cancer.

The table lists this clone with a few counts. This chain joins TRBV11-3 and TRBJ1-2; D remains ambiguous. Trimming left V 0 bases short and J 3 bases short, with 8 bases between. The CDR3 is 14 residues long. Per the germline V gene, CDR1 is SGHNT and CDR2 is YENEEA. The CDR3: CASSLDGIDYGYTF. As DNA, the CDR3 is TGTGCCAGCAGCTTAGATGGGATCGACTATGGCTACACCTTC.

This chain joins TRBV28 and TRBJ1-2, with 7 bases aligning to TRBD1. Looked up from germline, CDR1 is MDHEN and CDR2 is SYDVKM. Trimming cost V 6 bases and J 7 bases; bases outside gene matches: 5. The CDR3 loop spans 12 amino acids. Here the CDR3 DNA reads TGTGCCAGCAGACAGGGGATGGGTGGCTACACCTTC. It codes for CASRQGMGGYTF.

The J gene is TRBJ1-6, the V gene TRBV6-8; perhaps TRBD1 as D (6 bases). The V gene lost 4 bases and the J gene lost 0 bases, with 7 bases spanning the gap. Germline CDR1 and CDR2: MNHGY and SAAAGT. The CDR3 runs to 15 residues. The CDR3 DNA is TGTGCCAGCAGTTTGGACAGCTCCTATAATTCACCCCTCCACTTT. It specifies CASSLDSSYNSPLHF.

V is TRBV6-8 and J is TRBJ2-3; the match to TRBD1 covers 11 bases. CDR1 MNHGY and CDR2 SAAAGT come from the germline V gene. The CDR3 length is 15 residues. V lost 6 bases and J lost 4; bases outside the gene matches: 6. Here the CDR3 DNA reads TGTGCCAGCAGCGAACCGGGACAGGGGGCAGATACGCAGTATTTT. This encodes CASSEPGQGADTQYF.

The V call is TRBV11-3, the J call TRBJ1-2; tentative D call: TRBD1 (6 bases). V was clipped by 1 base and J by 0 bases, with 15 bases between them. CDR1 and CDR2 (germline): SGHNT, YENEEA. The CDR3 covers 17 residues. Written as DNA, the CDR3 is TGTGCCAGCAGCTTAGTGTTAGGACAGCATACTAACTATGGCTACACCTTC. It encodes CASSLVLGQHTNYGYTF.

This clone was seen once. The CDR3 region has the DNA TGTGCCAGCAGTAGGGCGGGACAAGAGACCCAGTACTTC. It encodes CASSRAGQETQYF. V and J are TRBV28 and TRBJ2-5; D is possibly TRBD2 (6 bases). V gave up 5 bases and J gave up 2 bases, with 9 bases separating them. The germline gives CDR1 MDHEN, CDR2 SYDVKM. The CDR3 is 13 residues long.

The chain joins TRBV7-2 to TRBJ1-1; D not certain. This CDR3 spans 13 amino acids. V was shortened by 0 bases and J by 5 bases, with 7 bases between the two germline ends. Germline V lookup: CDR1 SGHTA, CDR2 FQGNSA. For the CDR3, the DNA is TGTGCCAGCAGCTTAGCAATGGTTACTGAAGCTTTCTTT. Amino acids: CASSLAMVTEAFF.

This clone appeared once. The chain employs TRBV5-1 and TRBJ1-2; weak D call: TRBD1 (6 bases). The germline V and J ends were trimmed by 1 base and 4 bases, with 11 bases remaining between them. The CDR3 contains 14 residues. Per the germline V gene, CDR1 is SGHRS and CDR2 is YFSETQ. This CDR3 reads CASSLSQGPYGYTF. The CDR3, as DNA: TGCGCCAGCAGCTTGTCACAGGGTCCCTATGGCTACACCTTC. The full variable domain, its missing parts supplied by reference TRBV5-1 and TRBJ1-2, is KAGVTQTPRYLIKTRGQQVTLSCSPISGHRSVSWYQQTPGQGLQFLFEYFSETQRNKGNFPGRFSGRQFSNSRSEMNVSTLELGDSALYLCASSLSQGPYGYTFGSGTRLTVV.

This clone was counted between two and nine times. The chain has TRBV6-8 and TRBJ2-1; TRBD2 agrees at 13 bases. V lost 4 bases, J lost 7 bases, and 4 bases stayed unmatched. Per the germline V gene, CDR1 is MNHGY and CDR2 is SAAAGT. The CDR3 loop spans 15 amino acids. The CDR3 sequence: CASSFPGLAGNEQFF. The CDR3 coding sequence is TGTGCCAGCAGTTTCCCGGGACTAGCGGGGAATGAGCAGTTCTTC.

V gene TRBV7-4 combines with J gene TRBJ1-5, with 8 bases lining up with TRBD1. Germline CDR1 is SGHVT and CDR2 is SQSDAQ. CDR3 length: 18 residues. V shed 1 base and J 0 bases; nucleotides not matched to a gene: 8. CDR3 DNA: TGTGCCAGCAGCTTAGGCAGGGGGCTCGCCTATAGCAATCAGCCCCAGCATTTT. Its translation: CASSLGRGLAYSNQPQHF.

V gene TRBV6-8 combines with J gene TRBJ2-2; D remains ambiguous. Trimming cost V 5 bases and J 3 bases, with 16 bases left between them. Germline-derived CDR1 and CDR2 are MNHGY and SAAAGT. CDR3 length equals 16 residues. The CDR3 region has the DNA TGTGCCAGCAGTAGACTTGGAGTCCGTGACACCGGGGAGCTGTTTTTT. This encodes CASSRLGVRDTGELFF.

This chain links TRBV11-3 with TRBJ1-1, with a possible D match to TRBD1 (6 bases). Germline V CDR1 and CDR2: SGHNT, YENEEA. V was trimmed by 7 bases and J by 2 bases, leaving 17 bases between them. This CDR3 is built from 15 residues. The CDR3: CASKSTAGTNTEAFF. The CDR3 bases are TGTGCCAGCAAATCGACGGCCGGGACAAACACTGAAGCTTTCTTT. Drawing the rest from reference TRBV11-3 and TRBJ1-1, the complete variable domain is EAGVVQSPRYKIIEKKQPVAFWCNPISGHNTLYWYLQNLGQGPELLIRYENEEAVDDSQLPKDRFSAERLKGVDSTLKIQPAELGDSAVYLCASKSTAGTNTEAFFGQGTRLTVV.

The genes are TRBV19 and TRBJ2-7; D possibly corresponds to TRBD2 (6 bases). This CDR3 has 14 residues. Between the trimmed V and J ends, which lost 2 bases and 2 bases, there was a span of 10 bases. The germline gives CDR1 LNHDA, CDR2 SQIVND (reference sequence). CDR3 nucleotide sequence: TGTGCCAGTAGTATAAGGGGACTTACCTACGAGCAGTACTTC. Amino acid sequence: CASSIRGLTYEQYF.

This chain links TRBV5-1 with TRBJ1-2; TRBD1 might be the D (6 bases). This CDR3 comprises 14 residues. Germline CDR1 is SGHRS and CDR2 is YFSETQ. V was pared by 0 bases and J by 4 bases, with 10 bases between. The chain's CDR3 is CASSLDGGAYGYTF. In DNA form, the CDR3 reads TGCGCCAGCAGCTTGGATGGGGGGGCCTATGGCTACACCTTC.

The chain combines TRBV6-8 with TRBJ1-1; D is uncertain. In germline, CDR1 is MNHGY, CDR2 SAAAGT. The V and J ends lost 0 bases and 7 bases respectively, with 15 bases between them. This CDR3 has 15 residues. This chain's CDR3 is CASSYSGGIMGEAFF. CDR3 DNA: TGTGCCAGCAGTTACTCCGGAGGGATCATGGGTGAAGCTTTCTTT.

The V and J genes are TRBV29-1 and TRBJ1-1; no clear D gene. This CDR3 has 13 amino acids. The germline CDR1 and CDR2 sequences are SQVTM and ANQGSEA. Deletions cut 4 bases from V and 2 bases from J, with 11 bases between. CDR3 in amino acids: CSVGRQANTEAFF. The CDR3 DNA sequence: TGCAGCGTTGGCCGGCAGGCAAACACTGAAGCTTTCTTT.

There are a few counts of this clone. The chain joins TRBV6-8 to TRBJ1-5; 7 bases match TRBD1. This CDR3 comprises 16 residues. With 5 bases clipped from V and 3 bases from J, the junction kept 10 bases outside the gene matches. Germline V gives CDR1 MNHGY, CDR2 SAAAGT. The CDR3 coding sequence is TGTGCCAGCAGTCCCCGACAGGGAGCTTTCAATCAGCCCCAGCATTTT. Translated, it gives CASSPRQGAFNQPQHF.

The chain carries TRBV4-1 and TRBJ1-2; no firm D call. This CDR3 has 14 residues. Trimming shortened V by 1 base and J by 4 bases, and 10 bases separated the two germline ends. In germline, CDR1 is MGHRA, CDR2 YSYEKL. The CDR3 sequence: CASSQAGSRYGYTF. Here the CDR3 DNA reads TGCGCCAGCAGCCAAGCGGGGAGCCGCTATGGCTACACCTTC.

CDR3 sequence (DNA): TGTGCCAGCTCACCTTACGTAGCGGACACCCAGTACTTC. Its translation is CASSPYVADTQYF. The chain joins TRBV18 to TRBJ2-5; a possible D gene is TRBD2 (6 bases). Trimming removed 3 bases at V and 8 bases at J, with 13 bases between. This CDR3 contains 13 residues. The germline V gene encodes CDR1 KGHSH and CDR2 LQKENI.

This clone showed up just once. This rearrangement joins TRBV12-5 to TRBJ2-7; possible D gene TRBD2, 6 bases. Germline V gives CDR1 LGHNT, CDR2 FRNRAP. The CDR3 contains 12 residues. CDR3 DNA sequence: TGTGCCAGCACCGCGGGACTGTCCCCTCAGTACTTC. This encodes CASTAGLSPQYF.

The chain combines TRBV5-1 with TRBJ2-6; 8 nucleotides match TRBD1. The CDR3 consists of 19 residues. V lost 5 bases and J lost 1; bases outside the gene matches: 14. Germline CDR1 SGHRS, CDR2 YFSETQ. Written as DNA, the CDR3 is TGCGCCAGCAGTTTCTTAGTTACAGGGGGTAAATCTGGGGCCAACGTCCTGACTTTC. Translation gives CASSFLVTGGKSGANVLTF.

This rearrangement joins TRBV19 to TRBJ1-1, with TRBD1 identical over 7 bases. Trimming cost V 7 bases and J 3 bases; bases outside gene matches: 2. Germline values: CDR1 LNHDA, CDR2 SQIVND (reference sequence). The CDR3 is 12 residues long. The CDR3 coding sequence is TGTGCCAGTAAGGGGGCGGACACTGAAGCTTTCTTT. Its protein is CASKGADTEAFF.

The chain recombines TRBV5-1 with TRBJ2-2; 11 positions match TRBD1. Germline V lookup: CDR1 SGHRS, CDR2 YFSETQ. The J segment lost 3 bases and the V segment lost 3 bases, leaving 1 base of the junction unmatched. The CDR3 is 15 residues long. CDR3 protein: CASSWGQGDTGELFF. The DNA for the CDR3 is TGCGCCAGCAGCTGGGGACAGGGGGACACCGGGGAGCTGTTTTTT.

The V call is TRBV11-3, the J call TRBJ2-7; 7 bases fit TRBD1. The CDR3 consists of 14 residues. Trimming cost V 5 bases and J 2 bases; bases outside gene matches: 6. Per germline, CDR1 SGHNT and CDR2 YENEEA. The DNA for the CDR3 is TGTGCCAGCAGCCCAGACAGGGTCGCCTACGAGCAGTACTTC. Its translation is CASSPDRVAYEQYF.

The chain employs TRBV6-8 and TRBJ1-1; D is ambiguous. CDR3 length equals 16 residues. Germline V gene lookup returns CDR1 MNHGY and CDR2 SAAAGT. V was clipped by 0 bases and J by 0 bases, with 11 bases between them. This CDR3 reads CASSYSTRLMNTEAFF. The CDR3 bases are TGTGCCAGCAGTTACTCGACGCGTCTTATGAACACTGAAGCTTTCTTT.

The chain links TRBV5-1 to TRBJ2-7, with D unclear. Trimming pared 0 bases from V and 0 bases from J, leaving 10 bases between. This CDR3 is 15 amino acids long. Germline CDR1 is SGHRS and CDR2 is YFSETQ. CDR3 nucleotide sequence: TGCGCCAGCAGCTTGGGAAACCCTCCCTCCTACGAGCAGTACTTC. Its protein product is CASSLGNPPSYEQYF.

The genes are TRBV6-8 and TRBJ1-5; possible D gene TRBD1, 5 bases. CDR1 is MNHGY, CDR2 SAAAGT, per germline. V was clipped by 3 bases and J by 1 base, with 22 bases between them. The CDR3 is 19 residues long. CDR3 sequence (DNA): TGTGCCAGCAGTTATGAGAGGGGTAGGGGATACTCCAGCAATCAGCCCCAGCATTTT. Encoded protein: CASSYERGRGYSSNQPQHF.

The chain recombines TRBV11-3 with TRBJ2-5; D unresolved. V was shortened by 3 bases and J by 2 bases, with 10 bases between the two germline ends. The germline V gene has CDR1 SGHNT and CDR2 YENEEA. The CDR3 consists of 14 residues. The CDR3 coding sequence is TGTGCCAGCAGCTTGCAGCAAATACAAGAGACCCAGTACTTC. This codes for CASSLQQIQETQYF.

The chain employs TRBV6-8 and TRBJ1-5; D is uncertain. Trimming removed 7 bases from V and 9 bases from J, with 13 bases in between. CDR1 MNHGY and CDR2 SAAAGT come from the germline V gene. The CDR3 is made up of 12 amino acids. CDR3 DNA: TGTGCCAGCATGAAGCCCCTGGGGCCCCAGCATTTT. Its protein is CASMKPLGPQHF.

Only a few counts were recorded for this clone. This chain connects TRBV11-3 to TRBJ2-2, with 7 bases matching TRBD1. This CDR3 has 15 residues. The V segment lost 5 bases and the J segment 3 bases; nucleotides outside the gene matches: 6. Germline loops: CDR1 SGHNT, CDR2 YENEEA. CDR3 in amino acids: CASSEQGKYTGELFF. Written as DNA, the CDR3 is TGTGCCAGCAGCGAACAGGGGAAGTACACCGGGGAGCTGTTTTTT.

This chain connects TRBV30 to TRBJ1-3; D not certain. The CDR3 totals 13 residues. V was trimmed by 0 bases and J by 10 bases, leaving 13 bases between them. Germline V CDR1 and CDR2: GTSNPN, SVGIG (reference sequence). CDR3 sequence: CAWSVLSLGTIYF. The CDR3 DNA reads TGTGCCTGGAGTGTACTCAGTTTAGGTACCATATATTTT.